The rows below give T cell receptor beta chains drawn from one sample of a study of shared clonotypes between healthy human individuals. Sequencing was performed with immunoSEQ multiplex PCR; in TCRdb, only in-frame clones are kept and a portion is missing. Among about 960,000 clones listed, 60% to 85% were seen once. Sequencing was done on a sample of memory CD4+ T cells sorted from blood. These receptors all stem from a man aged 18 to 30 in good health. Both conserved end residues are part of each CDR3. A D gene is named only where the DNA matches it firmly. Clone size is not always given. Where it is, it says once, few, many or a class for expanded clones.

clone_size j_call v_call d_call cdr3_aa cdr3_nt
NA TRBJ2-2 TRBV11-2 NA CASSLTGWFGTGELFF TGTGCCAGCAGCTTAACAGGGTGGTTCGGCACCGGGGAGCTGTTTTTT
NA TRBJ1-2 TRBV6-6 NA CASSYSIGVNGYTF TGTGCCAGCAGTTACTCGATAGGCGTGAATGGCTACACCTTC
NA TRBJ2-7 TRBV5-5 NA CASSWGQGLYEQYF TGTGCCAGCAGCTGGGGGCAGGGTCTCTACGAGCAGTACTTC
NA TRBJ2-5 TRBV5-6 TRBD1 CASSTPPGTVFQETQYF TGTGCCAGCAGCACCCCCCCCGGGACAGTTTTTCAAGAGACCCAGTACTTC
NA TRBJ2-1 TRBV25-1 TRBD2 CASSDSGRVDEQFF TGTGCCAGCAGTGATAGCGGGAGAGTAGATGAGCAGTTCTTC
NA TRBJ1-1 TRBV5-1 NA CASSLEGGLAAFF TGCGCCAGCAGCTTGGAGGGGGGTCTGGCAGCTTTCTTT
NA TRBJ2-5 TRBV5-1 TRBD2 CASSQGGETQYF TGCGCCAGCAGCCAGGGAGGGGAGACCCAGTACTTC
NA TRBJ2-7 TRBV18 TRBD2 CASSLTSGATYEQYF TGTGCCAGCTCACTTACTAGCGGGGCTACCTACGAGCAGTACTTC
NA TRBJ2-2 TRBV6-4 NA CATHSRSGELFF TGTGCCACCCACTCTAGGTCCGGGGAGCTGTTTTTT
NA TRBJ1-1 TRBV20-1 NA CSARGEGAFF TGCAGTGCCCGGGGGGAAGGGGCTTTCTTT
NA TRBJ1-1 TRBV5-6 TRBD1 CASSGRQGGGTEAFF TGTGCCAGCAGCGGCCGACAGGGCGGAGGCACTGAAGCTTTCTTT
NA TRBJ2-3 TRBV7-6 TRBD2 CASSLDAGGSTDTQYF TGTGCCAGCAGCTTAGACGCGGGGGGATCCACAGATACGCAGTATTTT
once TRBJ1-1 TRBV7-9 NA CASSFGSTEAFF TGTGCCAGCAGCTTTGGCAGCACTGAAGCTTTCTTT
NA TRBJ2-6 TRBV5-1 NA CASSRDGPSSGANVLTF TGCGCCAGCAGTCGGGACGGACCTTCCTCTGGGGCCAACGTCCTGACTTTC
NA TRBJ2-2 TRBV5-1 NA CASSSPGAGELFF TGCGCCAGCAGCTCTCCCGGGGCCGGGGAGCTGTTTTTT
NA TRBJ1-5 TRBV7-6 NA CASSPAHSNQPQHF TGTGCCAGCAGCCCCGCCCATAGCAATCAGCCCCAGCATTTT
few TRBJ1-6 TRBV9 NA CASSVVGSNSPLHF TGTGCCAGCAGCGTAGTAGGGTCCAATTCACCCCTCCACTTT
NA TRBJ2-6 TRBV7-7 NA CASSPGQSGANVLTF TGTGCTAGCAGCCCCGGACAGTCTGGGGCCAACGTCCTGACTTTC
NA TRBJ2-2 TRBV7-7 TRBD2 CASRPGLADANTGELFF TGTGCTAGCAGACCCGGACTAGCGGATGCTAACACCGGGGAGCTGTTTTTT
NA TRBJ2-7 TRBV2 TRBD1 CASSGQGTSYEQYF TGTGCCAGCAGTGGACAGGGAACCTCCTACGAGCAGTACTTC
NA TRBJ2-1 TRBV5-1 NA CASSQASVLNEQFF TGCGCCAGCAGCCAGGCCAGCGTCTTAAATGAGCAGTTCTTC
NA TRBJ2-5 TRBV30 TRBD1 CAWTEGAGETQYF TGTGCCTGGACAGAGGGGGCTGGGGAGACCCAGTACTTC
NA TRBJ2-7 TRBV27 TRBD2 CASRHSGYSSYEQYF TGTGCCAGCAGACATAGCGGGTACAGCTCCTACGAGCAGTACTTC
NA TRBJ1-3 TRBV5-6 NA CASSFQGNTIYF TGTGCCAGCAGCTTCCAGGGAAACACCATATATTTT
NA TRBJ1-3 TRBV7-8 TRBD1 CASSLRTGGSGNTIYF TGTGCCAGCAGCTTACGGACAGGGGGATCTGGAAACACCATATATTTT
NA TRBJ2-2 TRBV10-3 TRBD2 CAISDISGGTGELFF TGTGCCATCAGTGATATTAGCGGGGGCACCGGGGAGCTGTTTTTT
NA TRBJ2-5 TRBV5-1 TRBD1 CASSLGTGTGETQYF TGCGCCAGCAGCCTCGGGACAGGGACTGGGGAGACCCAGTACTTC
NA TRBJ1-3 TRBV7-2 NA CASSLPTGAGNTIYF TGTGCCAGCAGCTTGCCGACAGGCGCTGGAAACACCATATATTTT
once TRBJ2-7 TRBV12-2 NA CASRLGRALPVYEQYF TGTGCAAGTCGCTTAGGGCGGGCACTACCAGTCTACGAGCAGTACTTC
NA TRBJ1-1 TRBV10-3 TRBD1 CAISESSRGLNTEAFF TGTGCCATCAGTGAGTCGAGCAGGGGGCTTAATACTGAAGCTTTCTTT
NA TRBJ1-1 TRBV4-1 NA CASSQSATRPNTEAFF TGCGCCAGCAGCCAATCCGCCACCCGCCCGAACACTGAAGCTTTCTTT
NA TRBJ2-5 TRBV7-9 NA CASSRQIGGEETQYF TGTGCCAGCAGCCGTCAGATAGGGGGGGAAGAGACCCAGTACTTC
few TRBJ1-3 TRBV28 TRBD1 CASSHRGGRTGNTIYF TGTGCCAGCAGTCACAGGGGGGGCAGGACCGGAAACACCATATATTTT
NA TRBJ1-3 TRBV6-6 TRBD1 CASSYPGQGVGNTIYF TGTGCCAGCAGTTACCCGGGACAGGGAGTAGGAAACACCATATATTTT
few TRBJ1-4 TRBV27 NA CASRQGTNEKLFF TGTGCCAGCAGACAGGGAACTAATGAAAAACTGTTTTTT
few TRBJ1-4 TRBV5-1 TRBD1 CASSRFGQGQEKLFF TGCGCCAGCAGCCGATTCGGACAGGGCCAAGAAAAACTGTTTTTT
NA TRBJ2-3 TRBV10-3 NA CAMAGPHTDTQYF TGTGCCATGGCAGGTCCACACACAGATACGCAGTATTTT